This T cell receptor beta chain was retrieved from a study of shared clonotypes between healthy human individuals. Study-level information: The donor group consisted of two women and three men, aged 18 to 49.

The germline V and J ends were trimmed by 0 bases and 1 base, with 13 bases remaining between them. The CDR3 totals 17 residues. Germline loops: CDR1 SGHVS, CDR2 FQNEAQ. Findings of the study overall: Expectations were that clonotype sharing among donors would be affected by sequencing depth. Generation probability values for non-shared clonotypes were lower than those for clonotypes shared by all four donors. Across a handful of donors, naive CD4 shared roughly 5%, naive CD8 more than 3%, memory CD4 roughly 2.4%, memory CD8 over 0.3%.

Assay used: immunoSEQ multiplex PCR; TCRdb lists only in-frame clones, some missing. The sample lists about 1.4 million clones, roughly 95% seen once, with 0.95% to 1.5% in the top ten. Notes on this clone: What it binds is not known.

The chain carries TRBV7-8 and TRBJ1-5; no reliable D call. The TCR originated in a man aged 30-40 years in good health. Specimen: naive CD4+ T cells sorted from blood. Subset here: CD45RA+ positively selected. CDR3 loop: CASSLAPHRLSNQPQHF. The CDR3 DNA follows: TGTGCCAGCAGCTTAGCTCCACACCGTCTGAGCAATCAGCCCCAGCATTTT.